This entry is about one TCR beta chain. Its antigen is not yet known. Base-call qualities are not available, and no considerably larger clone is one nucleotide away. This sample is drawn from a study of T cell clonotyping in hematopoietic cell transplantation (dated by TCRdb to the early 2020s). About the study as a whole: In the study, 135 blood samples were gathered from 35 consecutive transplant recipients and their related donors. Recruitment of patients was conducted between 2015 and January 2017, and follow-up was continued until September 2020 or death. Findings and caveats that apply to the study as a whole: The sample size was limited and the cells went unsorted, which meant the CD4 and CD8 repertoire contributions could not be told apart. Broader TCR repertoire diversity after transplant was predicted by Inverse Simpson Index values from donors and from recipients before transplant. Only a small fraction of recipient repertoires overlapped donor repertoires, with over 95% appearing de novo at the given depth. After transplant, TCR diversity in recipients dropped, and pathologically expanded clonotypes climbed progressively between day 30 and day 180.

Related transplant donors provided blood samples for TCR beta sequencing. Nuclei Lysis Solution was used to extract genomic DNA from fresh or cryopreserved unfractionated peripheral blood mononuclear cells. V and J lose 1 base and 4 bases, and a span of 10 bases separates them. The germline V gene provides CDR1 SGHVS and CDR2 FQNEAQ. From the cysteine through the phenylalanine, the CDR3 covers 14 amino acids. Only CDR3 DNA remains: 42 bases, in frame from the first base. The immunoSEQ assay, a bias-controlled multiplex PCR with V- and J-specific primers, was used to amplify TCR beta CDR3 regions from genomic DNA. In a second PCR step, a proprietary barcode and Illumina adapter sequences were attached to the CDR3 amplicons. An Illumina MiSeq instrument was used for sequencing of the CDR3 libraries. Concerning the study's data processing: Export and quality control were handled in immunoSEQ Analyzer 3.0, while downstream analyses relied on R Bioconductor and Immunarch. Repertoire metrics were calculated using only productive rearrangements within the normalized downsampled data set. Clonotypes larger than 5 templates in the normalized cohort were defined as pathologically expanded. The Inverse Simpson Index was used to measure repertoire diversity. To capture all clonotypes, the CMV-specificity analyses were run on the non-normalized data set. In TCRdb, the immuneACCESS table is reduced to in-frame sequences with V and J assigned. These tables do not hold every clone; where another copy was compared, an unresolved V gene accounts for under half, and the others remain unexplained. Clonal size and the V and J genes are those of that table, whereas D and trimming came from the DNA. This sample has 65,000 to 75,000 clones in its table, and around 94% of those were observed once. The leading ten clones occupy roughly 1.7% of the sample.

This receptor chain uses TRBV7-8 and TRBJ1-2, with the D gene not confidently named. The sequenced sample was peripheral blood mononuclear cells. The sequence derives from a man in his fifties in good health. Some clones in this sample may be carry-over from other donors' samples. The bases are TGTGCCAGCAGCTTAGTGACGGGTAGCTATGGCTACACCTTC. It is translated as CASSLVTGSYGYTF. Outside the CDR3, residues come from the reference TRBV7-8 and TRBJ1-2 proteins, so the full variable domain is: GAGVSQSPRYKVAKRGQDVALRCDPISGHVSLFWYQQALGQGPEFLTYFQNEAQLDKSGLPSDRFFAERPEGSVSTLKIQRTQQEDSAVYLCASSLVTGSYGYTFGSGTRLTVV.